Listed below are T cell receptor beta chains from one sample, sequenced in a study of early T cells in non-severe SARS-CoV-2 infection. MiXCR, run by TCRdb on the 5' RACE reads, gives a single entry per CDR3 protein. The data hold under 100,000 distinct CDR3 sequences, with roughly an eighth observed a single time. The sequenced sample was whole blood. Receptors were obtained from an adult who was a healthcare worker with PCR-confirmed SARS-CoV-2 infection or an uninfected control (not recorded which). CDR3s include the opening cysteine and the closing phenylalanine or tryptophan. A D gene is named only where the DNA matches it firmly. A clone size is listed for some rows: how often the clone was seen (once, few, many), or a class if it is expanded.

TRBJ2-1 | - | TRBV4-3 | - | CASSPVRWDEQFF | TGCGCCAGCAGCCCCGTCCGATGGGATGAGCAGTTCTTC
TRBJ2-7 | - | TRBV20-1 | many | CSARSDSRSYEQYF | TGCAGTGCTAGATCTGACAGTCGCTCCTACGAGCAGTACTTC
TRBJ1-2 | - | TRBV29-1 | many | CSAATGTYGYTF | TGCAGCGCAGCAACAGGGACCTATGGCTACACCTTC
TRBJ1-1 | - | TRBV7-8 | few | CASSFKPPEAFF | TGTGCCAGCAGCTTCAAACCCCCTGAAGCTTTCTTT
TRBJ2-7 | TRBD2 | TRBV20-1 | many | CSASPPTSGYSYEQYF | TGCAGTGCTAGCCCGCCTACTAGCGGGTACTCCTACGAGCAGTACTTC
TRBJ2-2 | - | TRBV20-1 | many | CSVRGTGELFF | TGCAGTGTCCGGGGCACCGGGGAGCTGTTTTTT
TRBJ2-3 | - | TRBV4-3 | few | CASSQEGGIDREGDTQYF | TGCGCCAGCAGCCAAGAAGGCGGGATCGACAGGGAGGGGGATACGCAGTATTTT
TRBJ1-5 | - | TRBV12-3/TRBV12-4 | few | CASSSGVGGNQPQHF | TGTGCCAGCAGTTCGGGAGTCGGGGGCAATCAGCCCCAGCATTTT
TRBJ2-3 | - | TRBV20-1 | - | CSARDPSTDTQYF | TGCAGTGCTAGAGACCCAAGCACAGATACGCAGTATTTT
TRBJ1-1 | - | TRBV3-1 | - | CASEGRNTEAFF | TGTGCCAGCGAGGGCCGTAACACTGAAGCTTTCTTT
TRBJ2-5 | TRBD1 | TRBV5-4 | few | CASSLDRGAGETQYF | TGTGCCAGCAGCTTGGACAGGGGGGCGGGAGAGACCCAGTACTTC
TRBJ2-7 | - | TRBV10-3 | many | CAISQQGSYEQYF | TGTGCCATCAGTCAGCAGGGATCCTACGAGCAGTACTTC
TRBJ1-1 | - | TRBV5-4 | - | CASSLESRNTEAFF | TGTGCCAGCAGCTTGGAAAGCAGGAACACTGAAGCTTTCTTT
TRBJ2-3 | TRBD2 | TRBV7-2 | many | CASSLDTERGVQYF | TGTGCCAGCAGCTTAGATACGGAGCGGGGTGTGCAGTATTTT
TRBJ2-5 | - | TRBV12-3/TRBV12-4 | - | CASSPTGRVTQYF | TGTGCCAGCAGTCCCACAGGGAGGGTGACCCAGTACTTC
TRBJ1-2 | - | TRBV7-2 | many | CASRPQGGIGLVGYTF | TGTGCCAGCAGGCCCCAGGGAGGTATCGGCCTGGTTGGCTACACCTTC
TRBJ1-2 | TRBD1 | TRBV24-1 | - | CATSDPGQGASYGYTF | TGTGCCACCAGTGACCCGGGACAGGGGGCTTCTTATGGCTACACCTTC
TRBJ2-7 | TRBD1 | TRBV18 | few | CASSRPGTGGYEQYF | TGTGCCAGCTCACGACCCGGGACAGGGGGCTACGAGCAGTACTTC
TRBJ1-4 | - | TRBV7-9 | few | CASSSRRLRTPATNEKLFF | TGTGCCAGCAGCTCCCGGCGCCTAAGGACGCCGGCAACTAATGAAAAACTGTTTTTT
TRBJ1-1 | - | TRBV29-1 | many | CSVAFGLTEAFF | TGCAGCGTTGCGTTCGGGTTGACTGAAGCTTTCTTT
TRBJ2-1 | TRBD1 | TRBV5-3 | - | CARSLDAGQESDEQFF | TGTGCCAGAAGCTTGGATGCGGGACAGGAGAGTGATGAGCAGTTCTTC
TRBJ1-5 | - | TRBV24-1 | many | CATSDSRSGPINQPQHF | TGTGCCACCAGTGATTCCCGGTCGGGGCCGATCAATCAGCCCCAGCATTTT
TRBJ2-1 | TRBD1 | TRBV19 | many | CASRPGRDRGPGPSYNEQFF | TGTGCCAGTAGGCCGGGCCGGGACAGGGGGCCGGGGCCCTCCTACAATGAGCAGTTCTTC
TRBJ2-2 | - | TRBV12-3/TRBV12-4 | few | CASTTTGVGELFF | TGTGCCAGCACCACCACCGGAGTCGGGGAGCTGTTTTTT
TRBJ1-1 | TRBD1 | TRBV5-4 | many | CASSLGAVGGGDTEAFF | TGTGCCAGCAGCCTTGGGGCAGTAGGGGGCGGAGACACTGAAGCTTTCTTT
TRBJ2-7 | TRBD1 | TRBV14 | - | CASSYPTGERDEQYF | TGTGCCAGCAGCTACCCGACAGGGGAGAGAGACGAGCAGTACTTC
TRBJ2-5 | - | TRBV6-1 | few | CASSGQVQETQYF | TGTGCCAGCAGTGGTCAGGTCCAAGAGACCCAGTACTTC
TRBJ2-3 | - | TRBV29-1 | few | CSVYDGWDTQYF | TGCAGCGTATACGATGGTTGGGATACGCAGTATTTT
TRBJ2-3 | - | TRBV7-2 | - | CASSVRGSGYTQYF | TGTGCCAGCAGCGTGAGGGGGAGCGGATATACGCAGTATTTT
TRBJ2-2 | - | TRBV24-1 | - | CATSQPPPQGAGELFF | TGTGCCACCAGCCAACCCCCTCCCCAGGGCGCCGGGGAGCTGTTTTTT
TRBJ2-3 | - | TRBV9 | few | CASKLRPTSTDTQYF | TGTGCCAGCAAGCTTCGCCCTACTAGCACAGATACGCAGTATTTT
TRBJ1-1 | - | TRBV20-1 | - | CSARMGEAFF | TGCAGTGCTCGGATGGGTGAAGCTTTCTTT
TRBJ1-1 | - | TRBV18 | many | CASSEAVTEAFF | TGTGCCAGCTCGGAGGCTGTTACTGAAGCTTTCTTT
TRBJ2-4 | TRBD1 | TRBV6-1 | few | CASRRQGEEAKNIQYF | TGTGCCAGCAGGAGACAGGGCGAGGAGGCCAAAAACATTCAGTACTTC
TRBJ1-5 | - | TRBV7-2 | many | CASSLARGPQHF | TGTGCCAGCAGCTTAGCCCGAGGGCCCCAGCATTTT
TRBJ2-7 | - | TRBV6-6 | few | CASSAQGKIYEQYF | TGTGCCAGCAGTGCGCAGGGAAAAATCTACGAGCAGTACTTC
TRBJ1-2 | - | TRBV12-3/TRBV12-4 | many | CASSLSDRGYTF | TGTGCCAGCAGTTTATCCGACAGGGGCTACACCTTC
TRBJ2-6 | - | TRBV12-5 | few | CASGLQGSGANVLTF | TGTGCTAGTGGTCTACAGGGCTCTGGGGCCAACGTCCTGACTTTC
TRBJ1-1 | TRBD1 | TRBV12-3/TRBV12-4 | - | CASSYGTGGSGTEAFF | TGTGCCAGCAGTTATGGGACAGGGGGATCAGGGACTGAAGCTTTCTTT
TRBJ1-4 | TRBD1 | TRBV7-9 | medium-sized | CASSSPGTGGNEKLFF | TGTGCCAGCAGCTCCCCCGGGACAGGGGGGAATGAAAAACTGTTTTTT
TRBJ2-2 | TRBD2 | TRBV6-4 | - | CASSASGGNTGELFF | TGTGCCAGCAGTGCTAGCGGGGGGAACACCGGGGAGCTGTTTTTT
TRBJ2-1 | - | TRBV10-3 | many | CAISESPPQGFNEQFF | TGTGCCATCAGTGAGTCTCCTCCCCAGGGCTTCAATGAGCAGTTCTTC
TRBJ2-2 | - | TRBV29-1 | - | CSAHGPTRRELFF | TGCAGCGCGCACGGTCCCACGAGAAGGGAGCTGTTTTTT
TRBJ1-5 | TRBD1 | TRBV20-1 | - | CSARDNDRGGNQPQHF | TGCAGTGCTAGAGATAACGACAGGGGCGGCAATCAGCCCCAGCATTTT
TRBJ2-5 | - | TRBV16 | few | CASSQSTRETQYF | TGTGCCAGCAGCCAATCCACCAGAGAGACCCAGTACTTC